The 23 T cell receptor beta chains in this list originate from one sample, sequenced in a study of shared clonotypes between healthy human individuals. TCRdb's table, derived via immunoSEQ multiplex PCR, lists solely in-frame clones and lacks some. The sample consists of about 820,000 clones, about 92% of them appearing once. Naive CD8 cells comprised CD45RO-negative, CCR7-positively selected cells, excluding terminally differentiated effector memory CD45RA+ cells. The specimen sequenced was naive CD8+ T cells sorted from blood. These receptors all stem from a man aged 25 to 40 in good health.

CDR3 loop: CASSVGQPNTEAFF. The DNA of the CDR3 is TGTGCCAGCAGTGTGGGACAGCCGAACACTGAAGCTTTCTTT. This chain joins TRBV9 and TRBJ1-1, with TRBD1 matching 7 bases. The CDR3 has 14 amino acids. Germline CDR1 and CDR2: SGDLS and YYNGEE. V dropped 5 bases and J dropped 1; count of bases not matched to a gene: 5.

The chain combines TRBV9 with TRBJ2-3; the match to TRBD2 covers 11 bases. V trimming: 4 bases; J trimming: 5 bases; junction bases outside the gene matches: 9. The CDR3 has 16 residues. CDR1 is SGDLS, CDR2 YYNGEE, per germline. CDR3 loop: CASSTGLADDLDTQYF. The CDR3 DNA is TGTGCCAGCAGCACGGGACTAGCGGACGACTTAGATACGCAGTATTTT.

The chain couples TRBV11-2 to TRBJ2-7; the D gene is possibly TRBD2 (7 bases). CDR3 length: 16 residues. Looked up from germline, CDR1 is SGHAT and CDR2 is FQNNGV. V was trimmed by 5 bases and J by 0 bases, leaving 17 bases between them. The DNA of the CDR3 is TGTGCCAGCAGCCTGGGGGCTAGCGGTCGCTCCTACGAGCAGTACTTC. Translated, it gives CASSLGASGRSYEQYF.

The V gene is TRBV6-6, the J gene TRBJ2-7; D is ambiguous. V was trimmed by 0 bases and J by 2 bases, leaving 14 bases between them. Looked up from germline, CDR1 is MNHNY and CDR2 is SVGAGI (reference sequence). The CDR3 consists of 16 residues. CDR3 in amino acids: CASSYSSATAPYEQYF. DNA of the CDR3: TGTGCCAGCAGTTACTCGAGTGCTACCGCCCCCTACGAGCAGTACTTC.

The chain joins TRBV7-9 to TRBJ2-7; TRBD2 aligns across 7 bases. The V gene's germline CDR1 is SEHNR and CDR2 FQNEAQ (reference sequence). The V gene end was trimmed by 4 bases and the J gene end by 2 bases; junction bases not matched to a gene: 14. This CDR3 contains 17 residues. The CDR3 region is CASSSNPLRGIAYEQYF. CDR3 in DNA: TGTGCCAGCAGCTCAAACCCCTTGCGGGGGATTGCCTACGAGCAGTACTTC.

V is TRBV1 and J is TRBJ2-4; the DNA was not compared with TRBD2, the D call given in the table. TRBV1 is marked as a pseudogene. The CDR3 extends over 20 amino acids. CDR3 DNA sequence: TGCACCGGCGCGCCCTACAGACCCCGGACTAGCGGACTAGCCAAAAACATTCAGTACTTC. This translates into CTGAPYRPRTSGLAKNIQYF.

This sequence joins TRBV2 and TRBJ2-2, with D tentatively TRBD1 or TRBD2 (7 bases each). Deletions cut 10 bases from V and 3 bases from J, with 15 bases between. CDR3 length equals 14 residues. The germline CDR1 and CDR2 sequences are SNHLY and FYNNEI. CDR3 loop: CAMTGRADTGELFF. The CDR3 coding sequence is TGTGCCATGACAGGGAGGGCGGACACCGGGGAGCTGTTTTTT.

The chain is built from TRBV5-5 and TRBJ2-3, with 8 bases aligning to TRBD1. Germline trimming cut 0 bases from V and 5 bases from J; bases unmatched to any gene: 8. The CDR3 extends over 16 amino acids. CDR1 is SGHKS, CDR2 YYEKEE, per germline (reference sequence). This chain's CDR3 is CASSLARTGLGDTQYF. CDR3 in DNA: TGTGCCAGCAGCTTGGCTAGGACAGGGCTCGGAGATACGCAGTATTTT.

The table lists this clone with a count of one. The chain couples TRBV6-1 to TRBJ2-3; TRBD1 aligns across 7 bases. CDR1 and CDR2 (germline): MNHNS, SASEGT. This CDR3 is built from 15 residues. Trimming removed 4 bases from V and 3 bases from J; junction bases left unmatched: 7. The CDR3 protein is CASSVDRDSTDTQYF. The CDR3 DNA reads TGTGCCAGCAGTGTTGACCGGGACAGTACAGATACGCAGTATTTT.

V gene TRBV27 combines with J gene TRBJ1-2; D remains ambiguous. Germline CDR1 reads MNHEY; CDR2 reads SMNVEV (reference sequence). The V end lost 2 bases, the J end lost 7 bases, and 11 bases lay between the germline ends. The CDR3 is 13 amino acids. CDR3 DNA: TGTGCCAGCAGTTTACTAAGCGGACGTGGCTACACCTTC. Protein sequence: CASSLLSGRGYTF.

This clone was recorded once. The rearrangement joins TRBV4-1 to TRBJ1-1; D gene ambiguous. Trimming cost V 2 bases and J 0 bases, with 10 bases left between them. Germline CDR1 MGHRA, CDR2 YSYEKL. This CDR3 spans 15 amino acids. The CDR3 is CASSQYLGVNTEAFF. CDR3 in DNA: TGCGCCAGCAGCCAATATCTGGGTGTGAACACTGAAGCTTTCTTT.

J is TRBJ2-3 and V is TRBV27, with a weak D call TRBD2 (6 bases). Germline assignment: CDR1 MNHEY and CDR2 SMNVEV (reference sequence). Trimming took off 2 bases at V and 1 base at J, with 13 bases between the two ends. This CDR3 comprises 16 residues. The CDR3 protein is CASSLTGGTGTDTQYF. The DNA of the CDR3 is TGTGCCAGCAGTTTAACTGGGGGGACTGGCACAGATACGCAGTATTTT.

CDR3 protein: CASSQDRPGGGLDTQYF. CDR3 nucleotide sequence: TGCGCCAGCAGCCAAGATCGACCGGGAGGAGGGCTAGATACGCAGTATTTT. The V gene is TRBV4-3, the J gene TRBJ2-3; 7 positions agree with TRBD2. CDR1 and CDR2 (germline): LGHNA, YSLEER. The CDR3 length is 17 residues. V lost 0 bases to trimming and J lost 5 bases; unmatched junction nucleotides: 11.

The chain combines TRBV12-5 with TRBJ2-1; perhaps TRBD2 as D (5 bases). Germline CDR1 is LGHNT and CDR2 is FRNRAP. The germline V and J ends were trimmed by 3 bases and 4 bases, with 10 bases remaining between them. This CDR3 is built from 14 residues. CDR3 DNA: TGTGCTAGTGGTTTAGGGAGCCCATACAATGAGCAGTTCTTC. It encodes CASGLGSPYNEQFF.

The chain couples TRBV27 to TRBJ1-1; 8 nucleotides agree with TRBD1. Germline loops: CDR1 MNHEY, CDR2 SMNVEV (reference sequence). The CDR3 has 17 amino acids. V shed 3 bases, J shed 6 bases, and the junction held 15 bases outside the gene matches. The CDR3 protein is CASSFIGTGGARPEAFF. CDR3 nucleotide sequence: TGTGCCAGCAGTTTTATCGGTACAGGGGGAGCGAGGCCTGAAGCTTTCTTT.

The rearrangement uses TRBV29-1 and TRBJ2-3; 13 nucleotides line up with TRBD2. V lost 4 bases and J lost 4; bases outside the gene matches: 11. From germline, CDR1 is SQVTM and CDR2 ANQGSEA. There are 17 residues in the CDR3. CDR3 in amino acids: CSVVPLTSGRSADTQYF. CDR3 coding DNA: TGCAGCGTTGTCCCCTTGACTAGCGGGAGGTCGGCAGATACGCAGTATTTT.

The J gene is TRBJ2-7, the V gene TRBV10-1, with 7 bases identical to TRBD1. Germline trimming cut 5 bases from V and 4 bases from J; bases unmatched to any gene: 2. Per the germline V gene, CDR1 is WNHNN and CDR2 is SYGVQD (reference sequence). The CDR3 has 12 residues. The CDR3 DNA follows: TGCGCCAGCAGTAACAGGGGTTACGAGCAGTACTTC. Protein sequence: CASSNRGYEQYF.

The chain carries TRBV6-6 and TRBJ2-1; D unclear. This CDR3 contains 13 residues. Germline V CDR1 and CDR2: MNHNY, SVGAGI (reference sequence). Between the trimmed V and J ends, which lost 0 bases and 8 bases, there was a span of 8 bases. CDR3 amino acids: CASSYSTGYEQFF. The CDR3 region has the DNA TGTGCCAGCAGTTACTCGACGGGTTATGAGCAGTTCTTC.

The rearrangement joins TRBV5-1 to TRBJ2-1, with D tentatively TRBD1 (6 bases). The CDR3 loop spans 14 amino acids. Germline V gives CDR1 SGHRS, CDR2 YFSETQ. Trimming stripped 2 bases from V and 4 bases from J, with 10 bases between. The CDR3: CASSLTGPYNEQFF. The CDR3 DNA reads as TGCGCCAGCAGCTTAACAGGGCCATACAATGAGCAGTTCTTC. The full variable domain, in which reference TRBV5-1 and TRBJ2-1 provide the parts outside the CDR3, is KAGVTQTPRYLIKTRGQQVTLSCSPISGHRSVSWYQQTPGQGLQFLFEYFSETQRNKGNFPGRFSGRQFSNSRSEMNVSTLELGDSALYLCASSLTGPYNEQFFGPGTRLTVL.

This sequence joins TRBV6-5 and TRBJ2-5, with D possibly matching TRBD2 (6 bases). CDR1 MNHEY and CDR2 SVGAGI come from the germline V gene. V lost 0 bases and J 3 bases, leaving 14 bases between the germline ends. The CDR3 extends over 16 amino acids. The CDR3 here is CASSYSPLAVKETQYF. CDR3 nucleotide sequence: TGTGCCAGCAGTTACTCCCCCTTAGCGGTAAAAGAGACCCAGTACTTC.

The chain recombines TRBV18 with TRBJ2-1; 10 nucleotides match TRBD1. Germline loops: CDR1 KGHSH, CDR2 LQKENI. The CDR3 contains 15 residues. The trim removed 8 bases at V and 7 bases at J, leaving 11 bases unmatched. The CDR3 coding sequence is TGTGCCAGCCCTATTCCGGGACAGGGGACAAATGAGCAGTTCTTC. Translation: CASPIPGQGTNEQFF.

On this clone: This same CDR3 is encoded by further DNA sequences in the sample. V gene TRBV5-5 combines with J gene TRBJ2-7, with 9 nucleotides matching TRBD1. V was clipped by 5 bases and J by 1 base; unmatched bases: 4. This CDR3 region has 14 residues. Germline V lookup: CDR1 SGHKS, CDR2 YYEKEE (reference sequence). The CDR3 protein is CASSLGQGSYEQYF. The CDR3 DNA sequence: TGTGCCAGCAGTTTAGGACAGGGGTCCTACGAGCAGTACTTC.

As for this clone: The same CDR3 can be traced to other DNA sequences in this sample. V and J are TRBV9 and TRBJ1-4, with 8 bases that match TRBD1. The CDR3 consists of 15 residues. Trimming cost V 0 bases and J 8 bases; bases outside gene matches: 6. The germline V gene has CDR1 SGDLS and CDR2 YYNGEE. The CDR3 reads CASSVGGTGGEKLFF. The CDR3 DNA is TGTGCCAGCAGCGTAGGGGGGACAGGCGGAGAAAAACTGTTTTTT. The variable domain in full, completed from reference TRBV9 and TRBJ1-4, reads DSGVTQTPKHLITATGQRVTLRCSPRSGDLSVYWYQQSLDQGLQFLIQYYNGEERAKGNILERFSAQQFPDLHSELNLSSLELGDSALYFCASSVGGTGGEKLFFGSGTQLSVL.